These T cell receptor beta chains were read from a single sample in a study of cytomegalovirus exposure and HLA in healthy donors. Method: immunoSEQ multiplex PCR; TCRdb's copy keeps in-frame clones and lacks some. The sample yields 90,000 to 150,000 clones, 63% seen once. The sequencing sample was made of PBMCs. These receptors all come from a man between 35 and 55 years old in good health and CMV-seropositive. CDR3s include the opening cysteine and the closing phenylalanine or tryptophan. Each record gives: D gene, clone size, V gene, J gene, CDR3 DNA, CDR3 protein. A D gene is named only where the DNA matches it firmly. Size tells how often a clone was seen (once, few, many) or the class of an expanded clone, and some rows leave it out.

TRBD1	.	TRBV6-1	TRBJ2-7	TGTGCCAGCAGGGACAGGGGGCGCATCGACGAGCAGTACTTC	CASRDRGRIDEQYF
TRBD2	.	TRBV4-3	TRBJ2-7	TGCGCCAGCAGCCAAGCCCCGACTAGCGGTGCCTACGAGCAGTACTTC	CASSQAPTSGAYEQYF
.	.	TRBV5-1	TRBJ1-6	TGCGCCAGCAGCTTGAATCCGGACAATTCTTCACCCCTCCACTTT	CASSLNPDNSSPLHF
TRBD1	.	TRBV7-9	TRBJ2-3	TGTGCCAGCAGCACGCCTAATTGGGCTGGACAGGGCGCAGATACGCAGTATTTT	CASSTPNWAGQGADTQYF
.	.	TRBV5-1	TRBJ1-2	TGCGCCAGCCGGGAACAGGGAAACTATGGCTACACCTTC	CASREQGNYGYTF
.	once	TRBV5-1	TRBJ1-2	TGCGCCAGCAGCCTGGGGGACGGGAGAAAGGGAGGCTACACCTTC	CASSLGDGRKGGYTF
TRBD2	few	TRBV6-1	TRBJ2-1	TGTGCCAGCAGCTTTAGCGGGGGGGCCGATGAGCAGTTCTTC	CASSFSGGADEQFF
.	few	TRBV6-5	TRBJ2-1	TGTGCCAGCAGTTACAGCGTGAATCAGTATGAGCAGTTCTTC	CASSYSVNQYEQFF
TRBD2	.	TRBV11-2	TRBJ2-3	TGTGCCAGCAGCTCGGCTAGCGGGAGTTGGGATACGCAGTATTTT	CASSSASGSWDTQYF
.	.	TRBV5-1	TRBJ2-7	TGCGCCAGCAGCTTGGTTCAGGGAACCTACGAGCAGTACTTC	CASSLVQGTYEQYF